Following are 18 T cell receptor beta chains from one sample sequenced in a study of cytomegalovirus exposure and HLA in healthy donors. The protocol was immunoSEQ multiplex PCR, while the TCRdb copy is restricted to in-frame clones and leaves out a portion. Among 110,000 to 150,000 clones listed, roughly 93% were seen once. Sequenced material: PBMCs. The receptors were gathered from a man between 18 and 29 years old in good health and CMV-seropositive.

This chain joins TRBV7-2 and TRBJ1-6; 7 nucleotides agree with TRBD1. V was clipped by 10 bases and J by 10 bases; unmatched bases: 10. Per germline, CDR1 SGHTA and CDR2 FQGNSA. CDR3 length: 13 amino acids. CDR3 bases: TGTGCCAACCAGGGGGACGGTGGCTCACCCCTCCACTTT. It is translated as CANQGDGGSPLHF.

V gene TRBV6-1 combines with J gene TRBJ2-5, with TRBD2 identical over 14 bases. V trimming: 7 bases; J trimming: 4 bases; junction bases outside the gene matches: 5. The CDR3 spans 15 residues. Looked up from germline, CDR1 is MNHNS and CDR2 is SASEGT. The CDR3 nucleotides are TGTGCCAGCACTGGGACTAGCGGGAGTGCAGAGACCCAGTACTTC. The encoded protein is CASTGTSGSAETQYF.

The gene calls are TRBV4-1 and TRBJ2-2, with D possibly being TRBD1 (6 bases). Germline CDR1 reads MGHRA; CDR2 reads YSYEKL. The CDR3 runs to 15 residues. The V end was cut by 0 bases, the J end by 2 bases, with 7 bases between. The CDR3 spells CASSQEDRNTGELFF. The CDR3 bases are TGCGCCAGCAGCCAAGAGGACAGAAACACCGGGGAGCTGTTTTTT.

V usage is TRBV7-9 and J usage is TRBJ1-1; D is possibly TRBD1 (5 bases). Germline assignment: CDR1 SEHNR and CDR2 FQNEAQ (reference sequence). CDR3 length equals 14 residues. The V end was cut by 5 bases, the J end by 1 base, with 11 bases between. This chain's CDR3 is CASSQLRANTEAFF. CDR3 sequence (DNA): TGTGCCAGCAGCCAGCTCAGGGCGAACACTGAAGCTTTCTTT.

The genes are TRBV5-1 and TRBJ2-3; the match to TRBD1 covers 7 bases. There are 16 residues in the CDR3. Trimming at V came to 4 bases and at J to 0 bases, leaving 8 bases not matched to a gene. Germline loops: CDR1 SGHRS, CDR2 YFSETQ. The DNA for the CDR3 is TGCGCCAGCAGCACCGGACAGGCGCCTAGCACAGATACGCAGTATTTT. It codes for CASSTGQAPSTDTQYF.

The rearrangement uses TRBV5-8 and TRBJ2-7; D perhaps matches TRBD1 (5 bases). V lost 7 bases and J 5 bases, leaving 19 bases between the germline ends. This CDR3 comprises 14 residues. Germline CDR1 reads SGHTS; CDR2 reads YDEGEE. The CDR3 spells CASSFRFRQNEQYF. The CDR3, as DNA: TGTGCCAGCTCTTTTCGATTCCGACAGAACGAGCAGTACTTC.

The chain uses TRBV2 and TRBJ2-5, with 10 bases that match TRBD2. V dropped 6 bases and J dropped 4; count of bases not matched to a gene: 11. Germline CDR1 and CDR2: SNHLY and FYNNEI. The CDR3 runs to 16 residues. CDR3 residues: CASSRLAGRSGETQYF. The CDR3, as DNA: TGTGCCAGCAGCAGACTAGCGGGCCGGAGCGGAGAGACCCAGTACTTC.

This clone was seen only once. The rearrangement links TRBV2 to TRBJ2-7; 12 bases are shared with TRBD1. This CDR3 is built from 18 residues. With V trimmed by 4 bases and J by 7 bases, 17 bases remained unmatched. From germline, CDR1 is SNHLY and CDR2 FYNNEI. The CDR3 DNA follows: TGTGCCAGCAGTGGCCCAGTCCTCCGGGACAGGGGGCGCGAAGAGCAGTACTTC. Its protein product is CASSGPVLRDRGREEQYF. Combining the CDR3 with reference TRBV2 and TRBJ2-7 gives the whole variable domain EPEVTQTPSHQVTQMGQEVILRCVPISNHLYFYWYRQILGQKVEFLVSFYNNEISEKSEIFDDQFSVERPDGSNFTLKIRSTKLEDSAMYFCASSGPVLRDRGREEQYFGPGTRLTVT.

Only one count was recorded for this clone. CDR3 nucleotides: TGTGCCAGCAGCTTAGCGATAGGGGCGCGAGGCTACACCTTC. Its translation: CASSLAIGARGYTF. The chain uses TRBV7-8 and TRBJ1-2; D possibly corresponds to TRBD1 (5 bases). The CDR3 has 14 residues. The germline V gene encodes CDR1 SGHVS and CDR2 FQNEAQ. Trimming cost V 0 bases and J 8 bases, with 13 bases left between them.

V usage is TRBV14 and J usage is TRBJ2-7, with 7 nucleotides matching TRBD2. This CDR3 is 14 amino acids long. Unmatched junction bases numbered 11, after V lost 5 bases and J lost 7 bases. The germline V gene has CDR1 SGHDN and CDR2 FVKESK. The CDR3 region has the DNA TGTGCCAGCAGCTCATCCCCGGGAGGCTCAGAGCAGTACTTC. Translating it yields CASSSSPGGSEQYF.

The chain uses TRBV9 and TRBJ2-1; no firm D call. Trimming left V 2 bases short and J 8 bases short, with 14 bases between. The CDR3 is 14 amino acids. From germline, CDR1 is SGDLS and CDR2 YYNGEE. The chain's CDR3 is CASSVSLPTDEQFF. The CDR3 bases are TGTGCCAGCAGCGTGTCTCTCCCTACGGATGAGCAGTTCTTC. Looking up the rest from reference TRBV9 and TRBJ2-1 gives the full variable domain: DSGVTQTPKHLITATGQRVTLRCSPRSGDLSVYWYQQSLDQGLQFLIQYYNGEERAKGNILERFSAQQFPDLHSELNLSSLELGDSALYFCASSVSLPTDEQFFGPGTRLTVL.

The chain carries TRBV28 and TRBJ2-2; D may be TRBD1 (5 bases). V lost 1 base to trimming and J lost 6 bases, with 15 bases between them. This CDR3 is built from 16 residues. From germline, CDR1 is MDHEN and CDR2 SYDVKM. In DNA form, the CDR3 reads TGTGCCAGCAGTTTATCCCCTGGGGCAGTTTCCGGGGAGCTGTTTTTT. The encoded protein is CASSLSPGAVSGELFF.

V and J are TRBV28 and TRBJ2-1; TRBD1 agrees at 7 bases. Trimming at V came to 4 bases and at J to 7 bases, leaving 4 bases not matched to a gene. Looked up from germline, CDR1 is MDHEN and CDR2 is SYDVKM. This CDR3 contains 13 residues. CDR3 coding DNA: TGTGCCAGCAGTTCGACAGGGCCGAATGAGCAGTTCTTC. Translating it yields CASSSTGPNEQFF.

This sequence joins TRBV18 and TRBJ1-1; no firm D call. Germline assignment: CDR1 KGHSH and CDR2 LQKENI. V was cut by 6 bases and J by 1 base, with 6 bases left in between. The CDR3 has 12 residues. In DNA form, the CDR3 reads TGTGCCAGCTCTGGAGCGAACACTGAAGCTTTCTTT. Amino acid sequence: CASSGANTEAFF.

The chain carries TRBV1 and TRBJ1-3. TRBV1 is given as a pseudogene. This CDR3 spans 14 amino acids. The CDR3 sequence is CTSSQLNRRNTIYF. As DNA, the CDR3 is TGCACCAGCAGCCAACTTAATAGGAGGAACACCATATATTTT.

The chain recombines TRBV6-4 with TRBJ1-1, with 7 nucleotides matching TRBD1. V shed 0 bases and J 3 bases; nucleotides not matched to a gene: 4. Germline CDR1 is MRHNA and CDR2 is SNTAGT. This CDR3 region has 15 residues. The CDR3 bases are TGTGCCAGCAGTGACTCGGGCAGGGGGTACACTGAAGCTTTCTTT. This codes for CASSDSGRGYTEAFF.

In this sample, this clone turned up once. The chain combines TRBV18 with TRBJ2-7; 7 bases match TRBD1. Unmatched junction bases numbered 9, after V lost 6 bases and J lost 4 bases. The CDR3 consists of 14 residues. Germline CDR1 and CDR2: KGHSH and LQKENI. This CDR3 reads CASSPTGSGYEQYF. In DNA, the CDR3 is TGTGCCAGCTCGCCGACAGGGTCGGGTTACGAGCAGTACTTC.

This clone was picked up a small number of times. V and J are TRBV4-1 and TRBJ2-1; TRBD2 matches 12 bases. V was clipped by 0 bases and J by 6 bases; unmatched bases: 9. CDR1 is MGHRA and CDR2 is YSYEKL in the germline V gene. There are 18 residues in the CDR3. The CDR3 region is CASSQDSIGLAGLNEQFF. The DNA for the CDR3 is TGCGCCAGCAGCCAAGATTCGATTGGACTAGCGGGGCTCAATGAGCAGTTCTTC.